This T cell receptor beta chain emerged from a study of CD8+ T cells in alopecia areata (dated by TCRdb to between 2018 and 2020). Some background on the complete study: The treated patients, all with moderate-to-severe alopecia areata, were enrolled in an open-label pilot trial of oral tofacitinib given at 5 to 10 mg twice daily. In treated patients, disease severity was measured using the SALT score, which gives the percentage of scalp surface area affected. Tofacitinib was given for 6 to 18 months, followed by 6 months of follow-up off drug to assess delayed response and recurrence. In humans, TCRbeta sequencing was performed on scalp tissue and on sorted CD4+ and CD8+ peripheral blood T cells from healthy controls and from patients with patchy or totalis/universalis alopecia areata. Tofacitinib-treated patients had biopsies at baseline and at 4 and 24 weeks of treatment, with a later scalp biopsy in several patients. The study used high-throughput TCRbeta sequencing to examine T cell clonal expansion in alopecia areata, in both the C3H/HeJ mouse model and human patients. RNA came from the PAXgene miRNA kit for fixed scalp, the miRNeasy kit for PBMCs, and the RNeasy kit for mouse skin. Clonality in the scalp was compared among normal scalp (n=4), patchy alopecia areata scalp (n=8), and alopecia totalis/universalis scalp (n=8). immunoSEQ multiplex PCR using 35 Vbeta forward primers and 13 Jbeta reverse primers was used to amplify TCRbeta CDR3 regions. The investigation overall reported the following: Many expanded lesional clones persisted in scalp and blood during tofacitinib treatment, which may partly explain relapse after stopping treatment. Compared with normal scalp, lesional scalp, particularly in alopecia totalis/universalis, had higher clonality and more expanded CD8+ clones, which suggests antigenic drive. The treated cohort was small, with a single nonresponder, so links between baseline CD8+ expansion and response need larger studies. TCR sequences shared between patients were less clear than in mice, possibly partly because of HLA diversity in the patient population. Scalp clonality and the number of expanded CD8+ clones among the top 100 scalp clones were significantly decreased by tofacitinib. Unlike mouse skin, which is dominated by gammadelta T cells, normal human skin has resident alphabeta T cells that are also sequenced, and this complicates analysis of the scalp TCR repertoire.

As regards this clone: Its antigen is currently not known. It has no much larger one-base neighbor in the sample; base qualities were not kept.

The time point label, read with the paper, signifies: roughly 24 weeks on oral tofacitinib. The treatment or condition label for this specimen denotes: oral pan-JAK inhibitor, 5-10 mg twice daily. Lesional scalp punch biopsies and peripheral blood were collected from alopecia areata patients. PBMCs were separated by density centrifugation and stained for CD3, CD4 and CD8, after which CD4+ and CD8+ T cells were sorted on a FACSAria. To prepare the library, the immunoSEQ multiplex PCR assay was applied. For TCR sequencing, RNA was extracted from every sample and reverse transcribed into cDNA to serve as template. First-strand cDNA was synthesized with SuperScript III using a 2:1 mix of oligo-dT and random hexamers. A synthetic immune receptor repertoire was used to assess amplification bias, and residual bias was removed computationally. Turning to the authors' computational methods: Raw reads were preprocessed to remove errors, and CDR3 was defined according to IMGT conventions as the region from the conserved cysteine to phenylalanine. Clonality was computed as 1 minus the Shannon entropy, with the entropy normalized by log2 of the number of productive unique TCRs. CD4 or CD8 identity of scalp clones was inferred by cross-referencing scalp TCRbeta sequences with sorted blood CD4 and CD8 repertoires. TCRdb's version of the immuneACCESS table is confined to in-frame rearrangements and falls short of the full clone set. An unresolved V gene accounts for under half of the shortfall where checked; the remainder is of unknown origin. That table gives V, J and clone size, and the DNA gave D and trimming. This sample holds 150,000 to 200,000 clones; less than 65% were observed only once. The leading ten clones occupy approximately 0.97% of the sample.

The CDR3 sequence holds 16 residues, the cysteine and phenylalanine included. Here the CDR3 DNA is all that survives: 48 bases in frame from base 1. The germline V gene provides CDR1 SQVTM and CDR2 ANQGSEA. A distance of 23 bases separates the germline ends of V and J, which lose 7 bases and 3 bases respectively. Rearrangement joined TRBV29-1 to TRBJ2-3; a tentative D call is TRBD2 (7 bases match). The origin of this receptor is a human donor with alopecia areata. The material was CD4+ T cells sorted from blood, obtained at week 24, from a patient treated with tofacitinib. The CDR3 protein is CSATAVWGGATDTQYF. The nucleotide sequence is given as TGCAGCGCCACCGCGGTATGGGGGGGGGCGACAGATACGCAGTATTTT.